This T cell receptor (beta chain) was documented in a study of T cell responses to AZD1222 COVID-19 vaccine. Findings and caveats of the study: All repertoire sampling was performed exclusively after the peak T cell response.

Germline V CDR1 and CDR2: SGHAT, FQNNGV. Trimming stripped 5 bases from V and 2 bases from J, with 7 bases between. CDR3 length: 12 residues. About this clone itself: Its antigen is still unknown.

Using immunoSEQ multiplex PCR, the repertoire was profiled, and TCRdb retains in-frame clones only, with some absent. The table includes fewer than 200,000 clones, around 90% detected once. Sequencing was performed on peripheral blood, taken on day 0 of AZD1222 vaccination. The chain joins TRBV11-2 to TRBJ2-7; D remains unclear. This TCR was recovered from an adult in good health. The CDR3 DNA reads as TGTGCCAGCAGCCGCATTACCTACGAGCAGTACTTC. Its translation: CASSRITYEQYF.